This section outlines one TCR beta chain sequence together with its context. No antigen is known for it. This specimen belongs to a study of cytomegalovirus exposure and HLA in healthy donors. V was clipped by 7 bases and J by 8 bases, with 14 bases between them. The CDR3 contains 12 residues. Germline V gives CDR1 LGHNT, CDR2 FRNRAP. PCR employed 60 Vbeta and 13 Jbeta primers. Produced via immunoSEQ multiplex PCR; TCRdb's table is partial and in-frame only. The sample has 120,000 or so clones, around 66% seen once. Findings and caveats of the study: A likely sequencing artifact accounted for one observed cluster of highly shared sequence variants. Rarity held for most TCR sequences, but there were some public TCRs that occurred in many donors. The listing of roughly 160 TCR beta chains classed them as cytomegalovirus-associated. Immune exposure data for these donors was limited to CMV serostatus.

The sequenced sample consisted of PBMCs. V is TRBV12-5 and J is TRBJ1-1; no firm D call. The source is a man aged 18 to 29 in good health and CMV-seronegative. The CDR3 bases are TGTGCTAGTGTTTCGTCGAGCGGGGAAGCTTTCTTT. Its protein is CASVSSSGEAFF.